Below are 4 T cell receptor beta chains sequenced from a single sample in a study of blood T cell repertoires in COVID-19 (dated by TCRdb to 2018 to 2020). The library was prepared using the immunoSEQ multiplex PCR assay. The clones in this table, taken by TCRdb from immuneACCESS, are in-frame only. Not every clone is retained; where verified, under half of the shortfall comes from an unresolved V gene, and the cause of the rest is unknown. This sample comprises about 300,000 clones, roughly 85% of them detected only once. The top ten clones comprise roughly 2.3% of the sample. Sequencing was performed on PBMCs or T cells enriched from blood (not recorded which). The receptors here all came from a man younger than 40 who had recovered from COVID-19.

This chain connects TRBV5-6 to TRBJ1-2; tentative D call: TRBD1 (5 bases). Germline CDR1 is SGHDT and CDR2 is YYEEEE. The CDR3 loop spans 15 amino acids. The V end lost 1 base, the J end lost 4 bases, and 14 bases lay between the germline ends. Here the CDR3 DNA reads TGTGCCAGCAGCTTGCTCGCGGGGGATGGCTATGGCTACACCTTC. This encodes CASSLLAGDGYGYTF.

The V and J genes are TRBV9 and TRBJ2-3, with a tentative D call TRBD1 (6 bases). This CDR3 comprises 15 residues. In germline, CDR1 is SGDLS, CDR2 YYNGEE. V shed 0 bases and J shed 1 base, with 9 bases lying between them. The CDR3 nucleotides are TGTGCCAGCAGCGTAGATACAGGGCGCACAGATACGCAGTATTTT. Its translation: CASSVDTGRTDTQYF.

This clone was seen only once. The chain combines TRBV19 with TRBJ1-2, with D possibly being TRBD1 (6 bases). This CDR3 has 17 residues. Per germline, CDR1 LNHDA and CDR2 SQIVND (reference sequence). V was shortened by 1 base and J by 5 bases, with 20 bases between the two germline ends. CDR3 nucleotides: TGTGCCAGTAGTATAGGAGGGGGGGCGACGGGATGGTATGGCTACACCTTC. Its translation is CASSIGGGATGWYGYTF.

V is TRBV7-9 and J is TRBJ2-1; 8 bases align to TRBD2. Germline V gene data show CDR1 as SEHNR and CDR2 as FQNEAQ (reference sequence). The V segment lost 5 bases and the J segment 7 bases; nucleotides outside the gene matches: 10. This CDR3 comprises 15 residues. CDR3 in amino acids: CASSHAGGGANEQFF. The DNA of the CDR3 is TGTGCCAGCAGCCATGCGGGGGGCGGCGCGAATGAGCAGTTCTTC.